This T cell receptor (beta chain) emerged from a study of T cell responses to AZD1222 COVID-19 vaccine. A note on this clone: The antigen remains undetermined.

Regarding the study as a whole: The study sampled repertoires only after the peak T cell response. White British people made up most donors, females outnumbered males, and clonal diversity was possibly underestimated.

TCRdb's table, derived via immunoSEQ multiplex PCR, lists solely in-frame clones and lacks some. The table lists approximately 31,000 clones, around nine tenths of them singletons, with roughly 15% in the top ten. Whether given at about 4 or about 12 weeks, second doses were pooled. J gave up 2 bases and V 4 bases, and 3 bases lay outside the gene matches. The CDR3 has 14 amino acids. CDR1 and CDR2 from the germline V gene are SGHNT and YYREEE (reference sequence). The sample here was peripheral blood, taken 28 days after the second AZD1222 dose. This clonotype was obtained from an adult who received the AZD1222 COVID-19 vaccine. The J gene is TRBJ1-1, the V gene TRBV5-4, with 9 bases lining up with TRBD1. CDR3 bases: TGTGCCAGCAGCCCGGGACAGGGTAACACTGAAGCTTTCTTT. It is translated as CASSPGQGNTEAFF.